This TCR beta chain was retrieved from a study of T-cell reconstitution after alpha-beta-depleted transplantation in children. V was pared by 4 bases and J by 9 bases, with 13 bases between. This CDR3 comprises 12 residues. In germline, CDR1 is MNHEY, CDR2 SVGEGT. Unique molecular identifiers were incorporated during preparation of the TCRbeta library. TCRdb re-derived calls from the PCR reads in MiXCR, one entry per CDR3 protein. The table has some 590,000 distinct CDR3 sequences, under 12% seen once. The sample was PBMCs from the stem cell graft donor, taken from the stem cell graft. The V call is TRBV6-2 or TRBV6-3, the J call TRBJ2-7; D uncertain. This clonotype was obtained from a human donor who donated a stem cell graft to a child with acute myeloid leukemia. The chain's CDR3 is CASSSTALGQYF. DNA of the CDR3: TGTGCCAGCAGTTCAACGGCCCTCGGGCAGTACTTC.